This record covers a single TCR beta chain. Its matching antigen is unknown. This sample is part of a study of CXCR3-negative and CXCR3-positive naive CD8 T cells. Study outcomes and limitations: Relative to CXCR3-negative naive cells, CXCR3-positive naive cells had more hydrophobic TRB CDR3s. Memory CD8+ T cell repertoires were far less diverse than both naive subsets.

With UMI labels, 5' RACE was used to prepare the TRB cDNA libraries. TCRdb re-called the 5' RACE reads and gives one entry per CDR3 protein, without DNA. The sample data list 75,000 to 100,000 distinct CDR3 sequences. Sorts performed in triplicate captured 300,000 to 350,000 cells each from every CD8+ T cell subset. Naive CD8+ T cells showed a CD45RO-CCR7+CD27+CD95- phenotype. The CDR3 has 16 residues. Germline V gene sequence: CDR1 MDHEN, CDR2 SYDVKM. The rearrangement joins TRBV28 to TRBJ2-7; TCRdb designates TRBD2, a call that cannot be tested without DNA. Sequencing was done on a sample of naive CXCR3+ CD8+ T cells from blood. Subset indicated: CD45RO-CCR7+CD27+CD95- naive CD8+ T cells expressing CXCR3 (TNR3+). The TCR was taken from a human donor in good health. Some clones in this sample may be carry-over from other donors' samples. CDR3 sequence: CASRGLAGGTHYEQYF.